The T cell receptor delta chain described here comes from a study of gamma-delta T cells after stem cell transplantation. TCRdb reanalyzed the RT-PCR reads using CATT. The sample consists of about 620 delta-chain clones, approximately 5% of them appearing once. Comments on this clone: The mismatch at residue 10 between this DNA's translation and the TCRdb protein of a much larger clone likely reflects a read error; the protein shown is translated from the DNA.

The sample consisted of gamma-delta T cells. The sequence came from a human donor. It is not recorded whose cells these are; they may come from a transplant donor.

CDR3 amino acids: CACDAITGGRPSDKLIF. The CDR3 DNA reads as TGTGCCTGCGACGCGATTACTGGGGGACGACCGAGCGATAAACTCATCTTT. The rearrangement links TRDV2 to TRDJ1; 9 bases align to TRDD3. This CDR3 has 17 amino acids. After removal of 7 bases from V and 4 bases from J, the junction contained 18 bases not matched to a gene. CDR1 and CDR2 (germline): GEAIGNYY, EKD.